The T cell receptor beta chain described here comes from a study of CD8 T cells in Susac syndrome. The wider study: Sequenced Susac syndrome patients included more than five with active disease and roughly 8 who were in remission. At the time of blood draw, patients with Susac syndrome were therapy-naive, receiving corticosteroids, or receiving intravenous immunoglobulin alone.

The V end was cut by 2 bases, the J end by 1 base, with 5 bases between. The CDR3 sequence is 12 residues long. The germline V gene encodes CDR1 GTSNPN and CDR2 SVGIG (reference sequence). cDNA came from roughly 0.53 to 1 ug RNA primed by random hexamers. Multiplex PCR with immunoSEQ amplified the TCR beta CDR3 across 54 Vbeta and 13 Jbeta. TCRdb analysed the immunoSEQ multiplex PCR reads with MiXCR anew, one entry per CDR3 protein. Of around 140,000 distinct CDR3 sequences in the sample, just under 95% were seen once. The sequence came from a human donor with Susac syndrome. The chain combines TRBV30 with TRBJ1-2, with D maybe TRBD1 (5 bases). The specimen was CD4+ T cells from PBMCs. The CDR3 bases are TGTGCCTGGAGTCAGGGTAACTATGGCTACACCTTC. It yields the protein CAWSQGNYGYTF.